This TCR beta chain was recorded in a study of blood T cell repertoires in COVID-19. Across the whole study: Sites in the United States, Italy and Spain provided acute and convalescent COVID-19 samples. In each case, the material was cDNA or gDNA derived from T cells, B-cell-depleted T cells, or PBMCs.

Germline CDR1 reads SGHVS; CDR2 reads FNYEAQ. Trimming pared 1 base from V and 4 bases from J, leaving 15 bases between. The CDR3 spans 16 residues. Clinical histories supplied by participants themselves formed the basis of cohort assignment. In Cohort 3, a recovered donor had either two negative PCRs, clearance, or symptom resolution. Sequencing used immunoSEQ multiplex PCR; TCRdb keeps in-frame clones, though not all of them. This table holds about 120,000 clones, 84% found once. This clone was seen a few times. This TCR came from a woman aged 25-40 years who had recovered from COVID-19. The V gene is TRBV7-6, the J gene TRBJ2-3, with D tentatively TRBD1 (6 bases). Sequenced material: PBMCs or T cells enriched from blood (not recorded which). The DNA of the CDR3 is TGTGCCAGCAGCTTAGTAGGCAGGGGTGGGGCAGATACGCAGTATTTT. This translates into CASSLVGRGGADTQYF.